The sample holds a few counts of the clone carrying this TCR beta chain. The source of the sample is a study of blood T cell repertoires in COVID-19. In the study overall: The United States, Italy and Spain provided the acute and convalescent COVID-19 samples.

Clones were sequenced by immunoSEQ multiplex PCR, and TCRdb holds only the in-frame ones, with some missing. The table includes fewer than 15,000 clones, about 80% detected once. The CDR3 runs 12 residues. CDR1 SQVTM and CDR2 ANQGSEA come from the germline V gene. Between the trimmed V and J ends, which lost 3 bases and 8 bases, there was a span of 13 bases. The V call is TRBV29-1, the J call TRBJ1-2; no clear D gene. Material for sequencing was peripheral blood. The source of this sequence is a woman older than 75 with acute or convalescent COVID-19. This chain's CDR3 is CSVEAFIPGYTF. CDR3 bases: TGCAGCGTTGAGGCATTTATTCCGGGCTACACCTTC. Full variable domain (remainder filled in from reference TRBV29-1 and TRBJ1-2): SAVISQKPSRDICQRGTSLTIQCQVDSQVTMMFWYRQQPGQSLTLIATANQGSEATYESGFVIDKFPISRPNLTFSTLTVSNMSPEDSSIYLCSVEAFIPGYTFGSGTRLTVV.